The rows below give T cell receptor beta chains drawn from one sample of a study of T-cell memory formation after mild COVID-19. TCRdb independently ran MiXCR on the 5' RACE reads; one entry per CDR3 protein. The data contain about 400,000 distinct CDR3 sequences, roughly 14% of them singletons. The sample consisted of PBMCs or a T cell subset sorted from them (not recorded which). The receptors here all came from a man in his late teens or twenties who had mild COVID-19 (a few samples of this study predate the infection). Cell type and time point are not known. The CDR3 runs from the conserved cysteine through the conserved F or W. The order of the fields is clone size, V gene, D gene, J gene, CDR3 DNA, CDR3 protein. D genes are given only for firm matches. Where a row states a size, it is once, few, many or the class of an expanded clone; other rows omit it.

few	TRBV6-5	TRBD1	TRBJ1-4	TGTGCCAGCAGCGTTACTGCAGGGGGATCCATAGAAAAACTGTTTTTT	CASSVTAGGSIEKLFF
-	TRBV7-2	-	TRBJ1-2	TGTGCCAGCAGCCGAAGAGTCCAGGGAGGACATGGCTACACCTTC	CASSRRVQGGHGYTF
-	TRBV18	TRBD2	TRBJ2-3	TGTGCCAGCTCGCAAAGCGGGGGGGCCGTAGATACGCAGTATTTT	CASSQSGGAVDTQYF
few	TRBV7-9	-	TRBJ2-2	TGTGCCAGCAGCTTCACGCAGTCCGCCGGGGAGCTGTTTTTT	CASSFTQSAGELFF
-	TRBV6-2/TRBV6-3	-	TRBJ1-1	TGTGCCAGCAGTTACCACAGGATGAACACTGAAGCTTTCTTT	CASSYHRMNTEAFF
-	TRBV11-1	-	TRBJ2-5	TGTGCCAGCAGCTTTCAGGGGAGACACAGTCAAGAGACCCAGTACTTC	CASSFQGRHSQETQYF
medium-sized	TRBV5-6	TRBD1	TRBJ1-2	TGTGCCAGCAGCTTGCCGGGACAGTTAACCTATGGCTACACCTTC	CASSLPGQLTYGYTF
many	TRBV7-2	-	TRBJ2-1	TGTGCCAGCAGCTCCACAGCGACGGTAAACAATGAGCAGTTCTTC	CASSSTATVNNEQFF
-	TRBV20-1	TRBD1	TRBJ1-1	TGCAGTGCTAGTGGGGTAGCACAGGGGCTATTT	CSASGVAQGLF
-	TRBV6-5	-	TRBJ1-1	TGTGCCAGCAGCCCACCTGGACAGTTTGAAGCTTTCTTT	CASSPPGQFEAFF
few	TRBV5-1	-	TRBJ1-2	TGCGCCAGCAGCTTCGCCAGAGCTAACTATGGCTACACCTTC	CASSFARANYGYTF
many	TRBV6-6	-	TRBJ1-3	TGTGCCAGCAGGCCGGGACACTCTGGAAACACCATATATTTT	CASRPGHSGNTIYF
-	TRBV7-2	-	TRBJ1-6	TGTGCCAGCAGCTTAGTTCGCGCTTCACCCCTCCACTTT	CASSLVRASPLHF